The T cell receptor (beta chain) described here comes from a study of PD-1 blockade in classical Hodgkin lymphoma (TCRdb year 2020). The study in broad terms: Nivolumab dosing was 3 mg/kg intravenously every 2 weeks, continuing until either disease progression or unacceptable toxicity. To define a peripheral blood immune signature of response to PD-1 blockade in classical Hodgkin lymphoma, the study combined TCR beta sequencing with CyTOF. On the study overall, not on this receptor specifically: CD4+ but not CD8+ TCR diversity rose significantly by C4D1 (p=0.0027 vs p=0.16), most apparent in complete responders (p=0.02). Baseline diversity similar to that of newly diagnosed patients was observed in trial patients achieving complete response, whereas significantly lower diversity was observed in partial responders and progressors. Baseline TCR diversity was reported to be lower in newly diagnosed patients than in healthy donors, and even lower in relapsed/refractory patients. Diversity was lower in patients who began nivolumab less than 1 year after ASCT, so these patients were left out of later analyses to avoid confounding by immune reconstitution. The study was restricted to a single clinical trial cohort, and the causes of repertoire differences, possibly disease activity or prior therapy, were left undefined.

Genomic DNA was isolated using the Qiagen DNeasy kit from unsorted PBMCs as well as from negatively selected CD4+ and CD8+ fractions. Amplification of TCR beta CDR3 regions was done by immunoSEQ multiplex PCR with primers that anneal to V and J segments. A synthetic immune receptor repertoire was used to minimize amplification bias, and any residual bias was removed computationally once sequencing was done. The paper's data handling went like this. Custom Python scripts were used to quantify repertoire diversity as the Shannon entropy index. Unsorted, CD4+ and CD8+ repertoires were analyzed separately, except for combined analyses in which CD4+ and CD8+ sequences were merged in silico. A clone was considered expanded if an increase in frequency of at least 2-fold after treatment relative to C1D1 was found, and a pseudocount of 0.5 was applied to clones undetected at baseline. Singleton clones were defined as clones with 0 or 1 copy at C1D1, and non-singleton clones were defined as clones with 2 or more copies. Clones expanded in unsorted samples were assigned a CD4+, CD8+ or unknown annotation through matching of protein sequences in sorted samples from the same patient. Wilcoxon tests on paired samples were used to test changes in diversity from C1D1 to C4D1. Imported from immuneACCESS, the table was reduced by TCRdb to in-frame sequences with V and J called. These copies leave out some clones; in studies compared against another copy, an unresolved V gene accounts for under half, and the cause of the remainder is not known. That table gives V, J and clone size, and the DNA gave D and trimming. This sample is represented by about 93,000 clones; around 78% of them were singletons. The ten most abundant clones make up roughly 9.4% of the sample.

Remarks on this clone: Its binding antigen is unknown. Per-nucleotide qualities are absent, and no much larger clonotype sits a single base away.

The intended sense of this specimen's time point label: cycle 4 day 1 (C4D1), after more than five weeks of nivolumab. Every trial patient had relapsed after autologous stem cell transplantation, and cohorts A, B and C differed in prior brentuximab vedotin exposure. The trial cohort was composed of about 53 patients with relapsed/refractory classical Hodgkin lymphoma, for whom complete response, partial response or progressive disease was recorded as best overall response. In the multi-cohort phase II CheckMate 205 trial, trial patients received single-agent nivolumab. An independent review committee assessed best overall response by applying the 2007 International Working Group response criteria. Trial PBMCs were obtained immediately prior to nivolumab initiation (C1D1) and on therapy at cycle 2 day 1 and cycle 4 day 1. Peripheral blood was collected in 8 mL Vacutainer Cell Preparation Tubes, from which PBMCs were isolated by centrifugation and then cryopreserved.

From the germline V gene (reference sequence), CDR1 is MNHNY and CDR2 is SVGAGI. From cysteine to phenylalanine, the CDR3 is 12 amino acids long. The DNA shown is the 36-base CDR3, in frame from base 1. V drops 6 bases and J drops 5 bases, leaving 8 bases in between. The chain uses TRBV6-6 and TRBJ2-1, with the D gene too uncertain to name. Sequencing used peripheral blood mononuclear cells (PBMCs), obtained before the fourth cycle of nivolumab. The receptor was isolated from a human donor with classical Hodgkin lymphoma. CDR3 loop: CASSRTNNEQFF. The DNA sequence is TGTGCCAGCAGCCGAACTAACAATGAGCAGTTCTTC.